This T cell receptor beta chain comes out of a study of T cells in localized non-small cell lung cancer. Points from the study as a whole: Greater blood T cell density accompanied longer overall survival.

V trimming: 3 bases; J trimming: 4 bases; junction bases outside the gene matches: 6. The germline CDR1 and CDR2 sequences are KGHSH and LQKENI. This CDR3 comprises 15 residues. TCRdb keeps only in-frame clones here, not all; method: immunoSEQ multiplex PCR. The sample contains tens of thousands of clones, 75% to 95% of which appear only once. Comment on this clone: What it binds is unknown.

The sample consisted of peripheral blood mononuclear cells, taken before any cancer treatment. J is TRBJ2-1 and V is TRBV18, with 7 bases that match TRBD2. The sequence came from a female donor older than 55 with stage II lung adenocarcinoma. The CDR3 nucleotides read TGTGCCAGCTCACCCCTCTCGGGGGGTTACAATGAGCAGTTCTTC. Protein product: CASSPLSGGYNEQFF.